This is a list of T cell receptor beta chains from one sample in a study of blood T cell repertoires in COVID-19. The method was immunoSEQ multiplex PCR; TCRdb's version includes in-frame clones alone and lacks a portion of them. Of about 60,000 clones in the sample, around 80% were seen once. Sequenced input: peripheral blood. These TCRs come from a young man with COVID-19, enrolled during active disease. CDR3s include the opening cysteine and the closing phenylalanine or tryptophan. D genes are given only for firm matches. Where a row states a size, it is once, few, many or the class of an expanded clone; other rows omit it.

V gene,clone size,J gene,D gene,CDR3 DNA,CDR3 protein
TRBV11-2,.,TRBJ1-5,TRBD1,TGTGCCAGCAGCGCGTTGACAGGGCCAAGTCAGCCCCAGCATTTT,CASSALTGPSQPQHF
TRBV21-1,few,TRBJ1-5,.,TGTGCCAGCAGCAAAAGAAGGCGGTACCAGCCCCAGCATTTT,CASSKRRRYQPQHF
TRBV7-2,.,TRBJ1-2,TRBD1,TGTGCCAGCAGCTCAGCAAGGGGGCTAGGAGTCTATGGCTACACCTTC,CASSSARGLGVYGYTF
TRBV5-8,.,TRBJ1-5,.,TGTGCCAGCAGCACGAAATACAGGGACAATCAGCCCCAGCATTTT,CASSTKYRDNQPQHF
TRBV5-1,.,TRBJ2-1,.,TGCGCCAGCAGCTCTCCCGGGGATGAGCAGTTCTTC,CASSSPGDEQFF
TRBV7-9,many,TRBJ2-5,TRBD1,TGTGCCAGCAGCCTACCCGGGACAGTCGAGACCCAGTACTTC,CASSLPGTVETQYF
TRBV13,.,TRBJ2-7,.,TGTGCCAGCAGCTCCGTGGGGAGCTTAAAATCCGAGCAGTACTTC,CASSSVGSLKSEQYF
TRBV27,.,TRBJ2-7,TRBD1,TGTGCCAGCAGCCTGACAGGGGTCTACGAGCAGTACTTC,CASSLTGVYEQYF
TRBV6-4,few,TRBJ2-5,TRBD2,TGTGCCAGCAGCCCCGTAGCGGGGGGGCAAGAGACCCAGTACTTC,CASSPVAGGQETQYF
TRBV28,few,TRBJ1-1,.,TGTGCCAGCAGTTTAATTATACGTACGGCTGAAGCTTTCTTT,CASSLIIRTAEAFF
TRBV28,.,TRBJ1-2,.,TGTGCCAGCAGTTCCACGGATGGCTACACCTTC,CASSSTDGYTF
TRBV4-2,.,TRBJ2-1,TRBD2,TGTGCCAGCAGCGCTAGACTAGCGGGAGGGCCCAATGAGCAGTTCTTC,CASSARLAGGPNEQFF
TRBV6-2/TRBV6-3,.,TRBJ2-4,TRBD2,TGTGCCAGCAGTTACGGACTAGCCGAAAACATTCAGTACTTC,CASSYGLAENIQYF
TRBV29-1,.,TRBJ1-2,TRBD1,TGCAGCGTTGGGACAGGGGGGCCAAACTATGGCTACACCTTC,CSVGTGGPNYGYTF
TRBV2,.,TRBJ2-1,.,TGTGCCAGCAGTGAAGCGGGGGGGCTCCATGAGCAGTTCTTC,CASSEAGGLHEQFF
TRBV11-3,once,TRBJ2-3,TRBD1,TGTGCCAGCAGCTTCGGGACAGGGTTCCCCACAGATACGCAGTATTTT,CASSFGTGFPTDTQYF
TRBV14,.,TRBJ2-5,.,TGTGCCAGCAAGGGGAGGCAGGGAGAGACCCAGTACTTC,CASKGRQGETQYF
TRBV2,many,TRBJ2-7,.,TGTGCCAGCAGTGCGCGGCAGAGCTCCTACGAGCAGTACTTC,CASSARQSSYEQYF
TRBV7-9,.,TRBJ2-1,.,TGTGCCAGCAGCTCCCTTAGCGCAATTAGCTCCTACAATGAGCAGTTCTTC,CASSSLSAISSYNEQFF
TRBV9,.,TRBJ2-6,.,TGTGCCAGCGCCCCTCGCAGGGAGGCTGGGGCCAACGTCCTGACTTTC,CASAPRREAGANVLTF
TRBV5-1,.,TRBJ1-2,.,TGCGCCAGCAGCTTGGAAGGCGGCGGCTACACCTTC,CASSLEGGGYTF
TRBV7-9,.,TRBJ1-2,.,TGTGCCAGCAGCTTAGGCCGAGGGGGCTACACCTTC,CASSLGRGGYTF
TRBV6-2/TRBV6-3,few,TRBJ1-6,TRBD1,TGTGCCAGCAGTTACGTCCACAGGGGTGGCAGTAATTCACCCCTCCACTTT,CASSYVHRGGSNSPLHF
TRBV29-1,.,TRBJ1-2,.,TGCAGCGTTGATCTGCGGCAGGGGAAGGGCGGCTACACCTTC,CSVDLRQGKGGYTF
TRBV29-1,.,TRBJ2-1,.,TGCAGCGTTGACGGCGGGCTTTACTCCTACAATGAGCAGTTCTTC,CSVDGGLYSYNEQFF
TRBV6-4,.,TRBJ2-1,TRBD2,TGTGCCAGCAGTGACGTAGCGGGAGAGGGGAATGAGCAGTTCTTC,CASSDVAGEGNEQFF
TRBV5-1,.,TRBJ2-3,.,TGCGCCAGCAGCTTGGAGTCCGGGGGGCAGGATACGCAGTATTTT,CASSLESGGQDTQYF
TRBV30,.,TRBJ2-7,.,TGTGCCTGGAGCCTGCAGACCTACGAGCAGTACTTC,CAWSLQTYEQYF
TRBV12-1,.,TRBJ1-1,.,TGTGCCAGCAGCTCCGGTCCGAACAGGGGATGGCGGAACACTGAAGCTTTCTTT,CASSSGPNRGWRNTEAFF
TRBV11-3,.,TRBJ2-7,.,TGTGCCAGCAGCCCCGGGGGAGAGCAGTACTTC,CASSPGGEQYF
TRBV7-9,.,TRBJ1-1,.,TGTGCCAGCAGCCCACTACCGGGGGAGGGGGAGAACACTGAAGCTTTCTTT,CASSPLPGEGENTEAFF
TRBV11-2,.,TRBJ2-3,TRBD2,TGTGCCAGCAGCTGGTCTCCCGGGACTAGCGGTCACACAGATACGCAGTATTTT,CASSWSPGTSGHTDTQYF
TRBV5-1,.,TRBJ2-2,TRBD1,TGCGCCAGCAAAATCAGGGGGCCAACGAACACCGGGGAGCTGTTTTTT,CASKIRGPTNTGELFF
TRBV11-3,few,TRBJ2-3,TRBD2,TGTGCCAGCAGCTCCCAGGGACTAGCGGGGGGCGGAGATACGCAGTATTTT,CASSSQGLAGGGDTQYF
TRBV24-1,.,TRBJ2-5,TRBD1,TGTGCCACCAGTGACCGCGGACAGGATTCGGAGACCCAGTACTTC,CATSDRGQDSETQYF
TRBV28,.,TRBJ2-3,TRBD2,TGTGCCAGCAGTTTCGCGGGAGGAGGGGATACGCAGTATTTT,CASSFAGGGDTQYF
TRBV7-8,.,TRBJ2-3,.,TGTGCCAGCAGCCCCAGGGGCGGGGGTAACACAGATACGCAGTATTTT,CASSPRGGGNTDTQYF
TRBV25-1,.,TRBJ2-5,TRBD2,TGTGCCAGCAGTGAGGCGACTAGCGGGAGGGAGACCCAGTACTTC,CASSEATSGRETQYF
TRBV5-4,many,TRBJ2-3,TRBD2,TGTGCCAGCAGCTTGGGGACTAGCGGGAGTAGGGACACAGATACGCAGTATTTT,CASSLGTSGSRDTDTQYF
TRBV7-2,.,TRBJ1-1,.,TGTGCCAGCAGCTTGCCCATTTCGGGGAACACTGAAGCTTTCTTT,CASSLPISGNTEAFF
TRBV5-1,.,TRBJ2-1,TRBD1,TGCGCCAGCAGCCGAGGGACAGGGATGGGTCATGAGCAGTTCTTC,CASSRGTGMGHEQFF
TRBV7-9,.,TRBJ2-7,TRBD1,TGTGCCAGCAGCCCATTGGCCGGGACAGGCTACGAGCAGTACTTC,CASSPLAGTGYEQYF
TRBV28,.,TRBJ2-5,TRBD2,TGTGCCAGCAGCTCCGGGACTAGGGAGACCCAGTACTTC,CASSSGTRETQYF
TRBV27,.,TRBJ1-2,TRBD1,TGTGCCAGCAGTTTAGTGGGGACAGGGGGCGCAGACTATGGCTACACCTTC,CASSLVGTGGADYGYTF
TRBV11-3,.,TRBJ2-7,TRBD2,TGTGCCAGCAGCCGCGGACTAGCGGGTTCCTACTACGAGCAGTACTTC,CASSRGLAGSYYEQYF
TRBV7-8,.,TRBJ2-3,.,TGTGCCAGCAGCTTAGTCACCGGGACATTCTGGTATTTT,CASSLVTGTFWYF
TRBV12-3/TRBV12-4,.,TRBJ1-5,.,TGTGCCAGCAGTTTAGGCGAGTCGGGGCCCCAGCATTTT,CASSLGESGPQHF
TRBV4-2,.,TRBJ2-7,TRBD1,TGTGCCAGCAGCCAGACGGGACAGAGCTCCTACGAGCAGTACTTC,CASSQTGQSSYEQYF
TRBV18,few,TRBJ2-3,.,TGTGCCAGCTCACCAGGCCGAGATACGCAGTATTTT,CASSPGRDTQYF
TRBV12-3/TRBV12-4,.,TRBJ2-1,TRBD2,TGTGCCAGCGTAATAGCGGGAGCGGGGGAGCAGTTCTTC,CASVIAGAGEQFF
TRBV19,.,TRBJ2-1,.,TGTGCCAGTAGGCCGGGACTGGATTACAATGAGCAGTTCTTC,CASRPGLDYNEQFF
TRBV5-6,.,TRBJ1-6,.,TGTGCCAGCAGCTTGGGGACAGTTAGATATAATTCACCCCTCCACTTT,CASSLGTVRYNSPLHF
TRBV6-5,.,TRBJ1-1,.,TGTGCCAGCAGATTAACAGGGTTGACGACTGAAGCTTTCTTT,CASRLTGLTTEAFF
TRBV4-1,.,TRBJ2-3,.,TGCGCCAGCAGCCACCCAGGTACAGATACGCAGTATTTT,CASSHPGTDTQYF